The 27 T cell receptor beta chains listed next were all sequenced from one sample in a study of cytomegalovirus exposure and HLA in healthy donors. Primers for the PCR totalled 60 Vbeta and 13 Jbeta. Sequencing used immunoSEQ multiplex PCR; TCRdb keeps in-frame clones, though not all of them. The table shows about 160,000 clones, with 80% occurring only once. The sample taken for sequencing was PBMCs. The receptors stem from a man aged 30-40 years in good health and CMV-seronegative.

This rearrangement joins TRBV7-8 to TRBJ2-7; D is possibly TRBD1 (6 bases). V was pared by 2 bases and J by 2 bases, with 10 bases between. The CDR3 contains 14 residues. The germline V gene encodes CDR1 SGHVS and CDR2 FQNEAQ. The CDR3 here is CASSLRDTAYEQYF. The CDR3 DNA reads as TGTGCCAGCAGCTTAAGGGACACCGCCTACGAGCAGTACTTC.

This chain uses TRBV6-1 with TRBJ2-7, with D tentatively TRBD2 (7 bases). The ends were cut back, 2 bases at V and 2 bases at J, with 19 bases in the middle. Germline V gives CDR1 MNHNS, CDR2 SASEGT. This CDR3 comprises 17 residues. The CDR3 nucleotides read TGTGCCAGCAGTGAAAGGGGGGGCACCCCGCGTCCCTACGAGCAGTACTTC. Its translation: CASSERGGTPRPYEQYF.

V usage is TRBV25-1 and J usage is TRBJ2-5, with TRBD2 as a possible D gene (7 bases). The germline V gene encodes CDR1 MGHDK and CDR2 SYGVNS. Trimming took off 1 base at V and 0 bases at J, with 12 bases between the two ends. The CDR3 extends over 16 amino acids. The CDR3 loop is CASSEWGGGNQETQYF. As DNA, the CDR3 is TGTGCCAGCAGTGAATGGGGCGGGGGCAACCAAGAGACCCAGTACTTC.

The V call is TRBV30, the J call TRBJ2-3, with D perhaps TRBD2 (6 bases). The CDR3 is 13 amino acids. Trimming left V 6 bases short and J 4 bases short, with 14 bases between. The germline V gene has CDR1 GTSNPN and CDR2 SVGIG (reference sequence). CDR3 nucleotide sequence: TGTGCCTGCAGCGGGCTAAGGGCAGATACGCAGTATTTT. It encodes CACSGLRADTQYF.

The chain has TRBV19 and TRBJ2-7, with D possibly matching TRBD1 (7 bases). This CDR3 has 15 residues. Trimming took off 9 bases at V and 0 bases at J, with 18 bases between the two ends. Germline CDR1 LNHDA, CDR2 SQIVND (reference sequence). The CDR3 reads CASSPGQGGSYEQYF. CDR3 coding DNA: TGTGCCAGCTCTCCGGGCCAGGGGGGCTCCTACGAGCAGTACTTC. The whole variable domain, filled in from reference TRBV19 and TRBJ2-7, reads DGGITQSPKYLFRKEGQNVTLSCEQNLNHDAMYWYRQDPGQGLRLIYYSQIVNDFQKGDIAEGYSVSREKKESFPLTVTSAQKNPTAFYLCASSPGQGGSYEQYFGPGTRLTVT.

The rearrangement uses TRBV29-1 and TRBJ2-3; D is ambiguous. The CDR3 runs to 14 residues. Germline-derived CDR1 and CDR2 are SQVTM and ANQGSEA. The CDR3 sequence is CSSRGLTGTDTQYF. As DNA, the CDR3 is TGCAGTAGCCGCGGTCTTACGGGCACAGATACGCAGTATTTT.

A word on this clone: Different DNA sequences within this sample yield the same CDR3. The gene calls are TRBV9 and TRBJ2-7; D might be TRBD2 (6 bases). The CDR3 is made up of 14 amino acids. The germline gives CDR1 SGDLS, CDR2 YYNGEE. V lost 2 bases and J 2 bases, leaving 11 bases between the germline ends. DNA for the CDR3: TGTGCCAGCAGCGTCGGGGACTCAACCTACGAGCAGTACTTC. It is translated as CASSVGDSTYEQYF.

The chain employs TRBV13 and TRBJ2-7; TRBD2 might be the D (5 bases). Germline lookup yields CDR1 PRHDT and CDR2 FYEKMQ (reference sequence). V shed 5 bases and J shed 1 base, with 12 bases lying between them. The CDR3 length is 14 residues. In DNA form, the CDR3 reads TGTGCCAGCAGCCTCAGAGGGCTTTCCTACGAGCAGTACTTC. This translates into CASSLRGLSYEQYF.

The chain carries TRBV10-1 and TRBJ2-7, with 8 bases matching TRBD1. Germline V gene lookup returns CDR1 WNHNN and CDR2 SYGVQD (reference sequence). The CDR3 covers 14 residues. Trimming at V came to 6 bases and at J to 1 base, leaving 5 bases not matched to a gene. DNA of the CDR3: TGCGCCAGCAGCCCGGACAGGGATTCCTACGAGCAGTACTTC. The encoded protein is CASSPDRDSYEQYF.

The J gene is TRBJ1-2, the V gene TRBV15; 8 positions agree with TRBD1. Germline CDR1 is LNHNV and CDR2 is YYDKDF (reference sequence). The J segment lost 7 bases and the V segment lost 5 bases, leaving 6 bases of the junction unmatched. The CDR3 runs 13 residues. The CDR3 region is CATSLDRAFGYTF. In DNA, the CDR3 is TGTGCCACCAGCCTGGACAGGGCCTTTGGCTACACCTTC.

The gene calls are TRBV5-1 and TRBJ1-2; 8 positions match TRBD1. The trim removed 4 bases at V and 6 bases at J, leaving 2 bases unmatched. The CDR3 covers 12 residues. Germline V gene sequence: CDR1 SGHRS, CDR2 YFSETQ. The CDR3 nucleotides read TGCGCCAGCAGCCCGGACAGGGATGGCTACACCTTC. Translation: CASSPDRDGYTF.

This chain uses TRBV9 with TRBJ1-2; weak D call: TRBD1 (6 bases). CDR3 size: 12 residues. Trimming left V 4 bases short and J 8 bases short, with 12 bases between. CDR1 SGDLS and CDR2 YYNGEE come from the germline V gene. The CDR3 here is CASSRDTFGYTF. CDR3 coding DNA: TGTGCCAGCAGCAGGGACACTTTCGGCTACACCTTC.

V usage is TRBV4-2 and J usage is TRBJ2-5; D ambiguous. The CDR3 is 11 residues long. Germline assignment: CDR1 LGHNA and CDR2 YNFKEQ. V lost 3 bases and J 5 bases, leaving 4 bases between the germline ends. CDR3 in amino acids: CASSHGETQYF. DNA for the CDR3: TGTGCCAGCAGCCACGGGGAGACCCAGTACTTC.

The V and J genes are TRBV28 and TRBJ1-1; 8 nucleotides agree with TRBD1. J gave up 8 bases and V 8 bases, and 13 bases lay outside the gene matches. The length of the CDR3 is 14 residues. Germline assignment: CDR1 MDHEN and CDR2 SYDVKM. Written as DNA, the CDR3 is TGTGCCAGCGGCCCAGGGGGCGCACTAACCGAAGCTTTCTTT. This gives the protein CASGPGGALTEAFF.

Turning to this clone: One end of the junction fails to match germline, which may point to a read error. The sample holds other DNA sequences that translate to the same CDR3. This sequence joins TRBV7-6 and TRBJ2-3; 12 bases match TRBD2. CDR3 length: 15 residues. Germline values: CDR1 SGHVS, CDR2 FNYEAQ. Written as DNA, the CDR3 is TGTGCCAGCAGCCTAGCGGGGGGGCGCACAGATACGCAGTATTTT. Translating it yields CASSLAGGRTDTQYF.

In its sample, this clone was seen a few times. J is TRBJ2-7 and V is TRBV29-1; D may be TRBD1 (6 bases). Germline-derived CDR1 and CDR2 are SQVTM and ANQGSEA. CDR3 length equals 12 residues. Trimming took 7 bases from V and 7 from J, leaving 17 bases between them. The CDR3 loop reads CSARIARGEQYF. Written as DNA, the CDR3 is TGCAGCGCTCGTATTGCCAGGGGAGAGCAGTACTTC.

V is TRBV19 and J is TRBJ1-1; 9 bases align to TRBD1. Germline assignment: CDR1 LNHDA and CDR2 SQIVND (reference sequence). V was pared by 6 bases and J by 7 bases, with 9 bases of the junction left unmatched. The CDR3 totals 14 residues. CDR3 loop: CASRHRDRENEAFF. Here the CDR3 DNA reads TGTGCCAGTAGGCACCGGGACAGGGAGAATGAAGCTTTCTTT.

This clone has more than one count but fewer than ten. The chain carries TRBV27 and TRBJ2-7; tentative D call: TRBD1 (6 bases). The V and J ends lost 9 bases and 3 bases respectively, with 18 bases between them. Germline V CDR1 and CDR2: MNHEY, SMNVEV (reference sequence). The CDR3 spans 14 residues. For the CDR3, the DNA is TGTGCCAGTAGGGGACATGGCGAGTACTACGAGCAGTACTTC. This encodes CASRGHGEYYEQYF.

The J gene is TRBJ2-7, the V gene TRBV30; TRBD1 is a possible D gene (6 bases). This CDR3 region has 13 residues. Germline V gives CDR1 GTSNPN, CDR2 SVGIG (reference sequence). Trimming pared 6 bases from V and 2 bases from J, leaving 14 bases between. This chain's CDR3 is CACRGTGPYEQYF. CDR3 coding DNA: TGTGCCTGCCGGGGTACAGGGCCCTACGAGCAGTACTTC.

This chain connects TRBV6-5 to TRBJ2-7, with 9 bases fitting TRBD1. The CDR3 covers 15 residues. Germline assignment: CDR1 MNHEY and CDR2 SVGAGI. Losses at the gene ends were 6 bases for V and 7 bases for J; bases not matched to a gene: 13. The CDR3 sequence is CASRYTGGRSGEQYF. In DNA form, the CDR3 reads TGTGCCAGCAGGTACACAGGGGGCCGTTCTGGGGAGCAGTACTTC.

With regard to this clone: The missing conserved phenylalanine or tryptophan at the end of this CDR3 makes a read error likely. This chain uses TRBV28 with TRBJ2-7; 11 bases match TRBD1. The CDR3 is 14 amino acids. Trimming took 4 bases from V and 9 from J; bases not matched to a gene: 8. Germline V CDR1 and CDR2: MDHEN, SYDVKM. CDR3 residues: CASSSPGQGERQYS. Here the CDR3 DNA reads TGTGCCAGCAGTTCTCCGGGACAGGGGGAAAGGCAGTACTCC.

The rearrangement joins TRBV27 to TRBJ1-3; 8 bases match TRBD1. Germline loops: CDR1 MNHEY, CDR2 SMNVEV (reference sequence). This CDR3 is 15 amino acids long. The V segment lost 3 bases and the J segment 4 bases; nucleotides outside the gene matches: 5. The CDR3 here is CASSFNPGGGNTIYF. DNA of the CDR3: TGTGCCAGCAGTTTCAACCCAGGGGGCGGAAACACCATATATTTT.

The chain recombines TRBV28 with TRBJ1-2; no clear D. The V end lost 5 bases, the J end lost 7 bases, and 20 bases lay between the germline ends. This CDR3 region has 15 residues. Germline loops: CDR1 MDHEN, CDR2 SYDVKM. The chain's CDR3 is CASSLRRLIVCGYTF. The DNA of the CDR3 is TGTGCCAGCAGTCTCCGCAGGTTGATAGTTTGTGGCTACACCTTC.

The chain joins TRBV11-2 to TRBJ2-7; TRBD2 is a possible D gene (6 bases). CDR1 and CDR2 from the germline V gene are SGHAT and FQNNGV. The CDR3 has 14 residues. Trimming removed 5 bases from V and 3 bases from J, with 14 bases in between. The CDR3 is CASSRRGLNYEQYF. As DNA, the CDR3 is TGTGCCAGCAGCCGCCGGGGACTTAACTACGAGCAGTACTTC.

The chain uses TRBV4-3 and TRBJ2-5; D is perhaps TRBD1 (5 bases). Trimming left V 4 bases short and J 2 bases short, with 14 bases between. The CDR3 totals 15 residues. Germline V lookup: CDR1 LGHNA, CDR2 YSLEER. The CDR3 bases are TGCGCCAGCAGCCGAGAGGATAGGGGACAAGAGACCCAGTACTTC. Translating it yields CASSREDRGQETQYF.

The V gene is TRBV4-3, the J gene TRBJ2-5; D possibly corresponds to TRBD2 (6 bases). Trimming shortened V by 5 bases and J by 0 bases, and 13 bases separated the two germline ends. CDR3 size: 15 residues. Germline CDR1 is LGHNA and CDR2 is YSLEER. The CDR3 region has the DNA TGCGCCAGCAGCGCCCGGGACTTCAACCAAGAGACCCAGTACTTC. Protein product: CASSARDFNQETQYF.

CDR3 region: CASSHPSGGAGTGELFF. The DNA for the CDR3 is TGTGCCAGCAGCCACCCTAGCGGGGGGGCCGGCACCGGGGAGCTGTTTTTT. This sequence joins TRBV7-9 and TRBJ2-2, with 12 bases lining up with TRBD2. The trim removed 5 bases at V and 4 bases at J, leaving 8 bases unmatched. This CDR3 spans 17 amino acids. Germline-derived CDR1 and CDR2 are SEHNR and FQNEAQ (reference sequence).